One and the same sample provided the 15 T cell receptor beta chains below, sequenced in a study of T cells in Graves' hyperthyroidism and ophthalmopathy. TCR beta CDR3 sequences were amplified from RNA transcripts. Researchers ran a first-round RT-PCR on the TCR CDR3 using the HTBI primer set. MiXCR, run by TCRdb on the multiplex PCR reads, gives a single entry per CDR3 protein. The table has under 350,000 distinct CDR3 sequences, over 15% seen once. Sequenced input: blood. The receptors derive from a woman aged 55-69 years with Graves' ophthalmopathy.

This clonotype has a count of ten or more. The chain links TRBV7-2 to TRBJ2-1, with TRBD1 matching 7 bases. Germline CDR1 SGHTA, CDR2 FQGNSA. Losses at the gene ends were 4 bases for V and 3 bases for J; bases not matched to a gene: 6. The length of the CDR3 is 15 residues. The CDR3 reads CASSSGQPNYNEQFF. For the CDR3, the DNA is TGTGCCAGCAGCTCGGGACAGCCAAACTACAATGAGCAGTTCTTC. Full variable domain (remainder filled in from reference TRBV7-2 and TRBJ2-1): GAGVSQSPSNKVTEKGKDVELRCDPISGHTALYWYRQSLGQGLEFLIYFQGNSAPDKSGLPSDRFSAERTGGSVSTLTIQRTQQEDSAVYLCASSSGQPNYNEQFFGPGTRLTVL.

Comments on this clonotype: One base away lies a much larger clone, so this may be a sequencing read error. The rearrangement joins TRBV6-2 or TRBV6-3 to TRBJ1-5; D is perhaps TRBD1 (5 bases). The CDR3 contains 16 residues. The germline gives CDR1 MNHEY, CDR2 SVGEGT. CDR3 protein: CTSRSPGRGGNQPQHF. For the CDR3, the DNA is TGTACCAGCAGATCCCCGGGGCGGGGGGGCAATCAGCCCCAGCATTTT.

This clonotype was recorded at least ten times. The chain joins TRBV4-3 to TRBJ2-4; 7 nucleotides line up with TRBD1. Trimming at V came to 8 bases and at J to 5 bases, leaving 9 bases not matched to a gene. The CDR3 extends over 14 amino acids. CDR1 and CDR2 (germline): LGHNA, YSLEER. The CDR3 protein is CASGKDRDQNIQYF. The CDR3 DNA reads as TGCGCCAGCGGAAAAGACAGGGACCAAAACATTCAGTACTTC.

A remark on this clonotype: A clone one base away is much larger, so this may be a read error. The chain joins TRBV6-1 to TRBJ2-7; 10 bases fit TRBD2. Germline V CDR1 and CDR2: MNHNS, SASEGT. Losses at the gene ends were 7 bases for V and 3 bases for J; bases not matched to a gene: 6. This CDR3 has 14 amino acids. The DNA for the CDR3 is TGTGCCAGCAAACGGACTAGCGGCAACTACGAGCAGTACTTC. Protein product: CASKRTSGNYEQYF.

This clonotype was recorded many times. V usage is TRBV5-1 and J usage is TRBJ2-1, with TRBD1 identical over 8 bases. The CDR3 contains 16 residues. Germline V gene sequence: CDR1 SGHRS, CDR2 YFSETQ. V dropped 4 bases and J dropped 4; count of bases not matched to a gene: 10. In nucleotides, the CDR3 is TGCGCCAGCAGCGGAAGGACAGGGCGATCGTACAATGAGCAGTTCTTC. Protein sequence: CASSGRTGRSYNEQFF.

This clonotype was counted many times. The genes are TRBV6-1 and TRBJ2-5; D may correspond to TRBD1 or TRBD2 (5 bases each). Germline CDR1 reads MNHNS; CDR2 reads SASEGT. The CDR3 runs to 16 residues. V lost 5 bases, J lost 5 bases, and 21 bases lay in between. The DNA for the CDR3 is TGTGCCAGCAGTTTGCCGGGACCCATCGCGGTTGAGACCCAGTACTTC. Its translation is CASSLPGPIAVETQYF.

This clonotype was seen a few times. This rearrangement joins TRBV10-1 to TRBJ2-7, with a possible D match to TRBD1 (5 bases). V was cut by 4 bases and J by 5 bases, with 24 bases left in between. Germline values: CDR1 WNHNN, CDR2 SYGVQD (reference sequence). The CDR3 length is 17 residues. The CDR3 loop is CASSAAPPGSSYHEQYF. CDR3 nucleotide sequence: TGCGCCAGCAGTGCTGCCCCTCCAGGGTCGAGCTATCACGAGCAGTACTTC.

The chain recombines TRBV5-5 with TRBJ2-5; tentatively, D is TRBD1 (6 bases). The V gene's germline CDR1 is SGHKS and CDR2 YYEKEE (reference sequence). There are 14 residues in the CDR3. The V end was cut by 0 bases, the J end by 6 bases, with 12 bases between. CDR3 sequence reads: CASSLGQARKTQYF. CDR3 DNA sequence: TGTGCCAGCAGCTTGGGACAGGCTAGGAAGACCCAGTACTTC.

The CDR3 nucleotides read TGTGCCAGCAGTGTATCAGCGGGAGCCTACAATGAGCAGTTCTTC. Translating gives CASSVSAGAYNEQFF. The V gene is TRBV6-1, the J gene TRBJ2-1; 8 nucleotides align to TRBD2. Trimming took 4 bases from V and 2 from J; bases not matched to a gene: 4. Germline CDR1 and CDR2: MNHNS and SASEGT. This CDR3 spans 15 amino acids.

The chain recombines TRBV12-3 or TRBV12-4 with TRBJ2-4, with D unresolved. The CDR3 sequence is 17 residues long. The V and J ends lost 5 bases and 1 base respectively, with 18 bases between them. In DNA, the CDR3 is TGTGCCAGCAGTCCGCACTATCTGGAAATCGCCAAAAACATTCAGTACTTC. It encodes CASSPHYLEIAKNIQYF.

This clonotype was detected many times. This chain links TRBV6-1 with TRBJ1-1; D unclear. Trimming took off 7 bases at V and 4 bases at J, with 13 bases between the two ends. The CDR3 runs to 13 residues. Germline loops: CDR1 MNHNS, CDR2 SASEGT. CDR3 DNA: TGTGCCAGCACGTCCAAACGCGGCACTGAAGCTTTCTTT. This gives the protein CASTSKRGTEAFF.

The V gene is TRBV5-5, the J gene TRBJ1-5; 7 nucleotides match TRBD1. Germline V CDR1 and CDR2: SGHKS, YYEKEE (reference sequence). The V gene end was trimmed by 0 bases and the J gene end by 5 bases; junction bases not matched to a gene: 11. This CDR3 spans 17 amino acids. The CDR3 bases are TGTGCCAGCAGCTTGGGACAGGGAATCGGGTCCGATCAGCCCCAGCATTTT. This sequence encodes CASSLGQGIGSDQPQHF.

The CDR3, as DNA: TGTGCCAGCAGCAAAGGACAGGGAGATACCGGGGAGCTGTTTTTT. Protein product: CASSKGQGDTGELFF. The chain couples TRBV7-9 to TRBJ2-2, with 8 nucleotides matching TRBD1. V lost 5 bases and J lost 5; bases outside the gene matches: 7. This CDR3 is built from 15 residues. CDR1 is SEHNR and CDR2 is FQNEAQ in the germline V gene (reference sequence).

The chain recombines TRBV2 with TRBJ2-6, with TRBD2 matching 7 bases. The CDR3 is 18 amino acids. The V gene end was trimmed by 0 bases and the J gene end by 2 bases; junction bases not matched to a gene: 7. The germline V gene encodes CDR1 SNHLY and CDR2 FYNNEI. Here the CDR3 DNA reads TGTGCCAGCAGTGAAGCGTCTGGGGGAGGGGCTGGGGCCAACGTCCTGACTTTC. This gives the protein CASSEASGGGAGANVLTF.

The rearrangement uses TRBV5-4 and TRBJ2-1; perhaps TRBD1 as D (6 bases). Per the germline V gene, CDR1 is SGHNT and CDR2 is YYREEE (reference sequence). The CDR3 contains 14 residues. V lost 4 bases, J lost 6 bases, and 14 bases lay in between. DNA for the CDR3: TGTGCCAGCAGCCAGGGGCGAGCTCGCAATGAGCAGTTCTTC. Translated: CASSQGRARNEQFF.